Listed here are 28 T cell receptor beta chains from one sample, sequenced in a study of beta chain features in type 1 diabetes. The whole isolated RNA underwent reverse transcription, so sequencing captured expressed TCRB transcripts. Sequencing used immunoSEQ multiplex PCR; TCRdb keeps in-frame clones, though not all of them. The sample has 300,000 to 350,000 clones, less than 15% seen once. These receptors have no known antigen. Study-level points and caveats: Among all four CD4+ subsets, Type 1 diabetes patients had TCRB CDR3s that were moderately but significantly shorter.

The sample comprised naive CD4+ T cells from blood. The source is a woman between 18 and 29 years old with type 1 diabetes.

This clone has a handful of counts. V usage is TRBV25-1 and J usage is TRBJ2-5, with D possibly TRBD2 on 6 matching bases. The CDR3 runs to 16 residues. Germline assignment: CDR1 MGHDK and CDR2 SYGVNS. The V and J ends lost 5 bases and 5 bases respectively, with 21 bases between them. CDR3 sequence: CASSFRRVAGLETQYF. DNA of the CDR3: TGTGCCAGCAGTTTCCGCCGGGTGGCGGGACTGGAGACCCAGTACTTC.

CDR3 sequence: CASSLSGRILYEQYF. DNA of the CDR3: TGTGCCAGCAGCCTTAGCGGGAGGATCCTCTACGAGCAGTACTTC. The chain joins TRBV5-6 to TRBJ2-7; TRBD2 matches 10 bases. V was pared by 4 bases and J by 3 bases, with 7 bases of the junction left unmatched. This CDR3 is 15 amino acids long. Germline loops: CDR1 SGHDT, CDR2 YYEEEE.

This rearrangement joins TRBV29-1 to TRBJ2-5; 8 bases match TRBD2. The CDR3 totals 13 residues. Germline values: CDR1 SQVTM, CDR2 ANQGSEA. With 0 bases clipped from V and 4 bases from J, the junction kept 1 base outside the gene matches. The CDR3 nucleotides are TGCAGCGTTGAAGATCGGGGGGGAGAGACCCAGTACTTC. It specifies CSVEDRGGETQYF.

This clone has just a few counts. The chain uses TRBV5-4 and TRBJ2-5; tentatively, D is TRBD1 (5 bases). Germline lookup yields CDR1 SGHNT and CDR2 YYREEE (reference sequence). V gave up 0 bases and J gave up 5 bases, with 14 bases separating them. The CDR3 loop spans 15 amino acids. CDR3 loop: CASSLGGREGETQYF. DNA for the CDR3: TGTGCCAGCAGCTTGGGGGGCAGGGAAGGGGAGACCCAGTACTTC.

The chain joins TRBV7-2 to TRBJ2-1, with 8 bases matching TRBD2. The CDR3 runs to 14 residues. Germline trimming cut 5 bases from V and 7 bases from J; bases unmatched to any gene: 7. Germline V gene sequence: CDR1 SGHTA, CDR2 FQGNSA. The CDR3 DNA reads TGTGCCAGCAGCCCCGGGGGGGGGTCGAATGAGCAGTTCTTC. Its translation is CASSPGGGSNEQFF. Using reference TRBV7-2 and TRBJ2-1 for the parts outside the CDR3, the full variable domain is GAGVSQSPSNKVTEKGKDVELRCDPISGHTALYWYRQSLGQGLEFLIYFQGNSAPDKSGLPSDRFSAERTGGSVSTLTIQRTQQEDSAVYLCASSPGGGSNEQFFGPGTRLTVL.

This clone was detected a few times. The V and J genes are TRBV11-2 and TRBJ2-2; 11 nucleotides align to TRBD2. Trimming took 4 bases from V and 4 from J; bases not matched to a gene: 11. Germline-derived CDR1 and CDR2 are SGHAT and FQNNGV. The CDR3 sequence is 18 residues long. DNA for the CDR3: TGTGCCAGCAGCTCCATTCGGCCGGGACTAGCGGCCACCGGGGAGCTGTTTTTT. Protein product: CASSSIRPGLAATGELFF.

CDR3 DNA: TGTGCCAGCAGTTTAGTTTCGAAGGGGGATACGCAGTATTTT. This sequence encodes CASSLVSKGDTQYF. The chain couples TRBV27 to TRBJ2-3; the D gene is possibly TRBD1 (5 bases). V lost 2 bases to trimming and J lost 6 bases, with 12 bases between them. This CDR3 is built from 14 residues. Germline values: CDR1 MNHEY, CDR2 SMNVEV (reference sequence).

V usage is TRBV12-5 and J usage is TRBJ2-1; TRBD1 matches 7 bases. Losses at the gene ends were 0 bases for V and 6 bases for J; bases not matched to a gene: 11. This CDR3 has 17 residues. Germline CDR1 is LGHNT and CDR2 is FRNRAP. Here the CDR3 reads CASGLVLGQRNLNEQFF. The CDR3 coding sequence is TGTGCTAGTGGTTTGGTACTGGGACAGAGAAATCTCAATGAGCAGTTCTTC.

V and J are TRBV4-1 and TRBJ2-5, with D possibly being TRBD2 (5 bases). Trimming cost V 4 bases and J 1 base, with 10 bases left between them. The CDR3 length is 14 residues. Germline V gives CDR1 MGHRA, CDR2 YSYEKL. In DNA, the CDR3 is TGCGCCAGCAGCCGCGGACTGATCCAAGAGACCCAGTACTTC. Its protein product is CASSRGLIQETQYF.

The chain carries TRBV5-1 and TRBJ2-1, with 8 bases identical to TRBD2. Germline V gene lookup returns CDR1 SGHRS and CDR2 YFSETQ. J was trimmed by 0 bases and V by 2 bases; bases with no gene match: 4. The CDR3 is 16 residues long. CDR3 loop: CASSFTSGSSYNEQFF. The CDR3 DNA reads TGCGCCAGCAGCTTTACTAGCGGCAGCTCCTACAATGAGCAGTTCTTC. The full variable domain, its missing parts supplied by reference TRBV5-1 and TRBJ2-1, is KAGVTQTPRYLIKTRGQQVTLSCSPISGHRSVSWYQQTPGQGLQFLFEYFSETQRNKGNFPGRFSGRQFSNSRSEMNVSTLELGDSALYLCASSFTSGSSYNEQFFGPGTRLTVL.

This clone turned up a few times. This chain joins TRBV4-1 and TRBJ2-2, with D possibly TRBD1 on 6 matching bases. Trimming left V 0 bases short and J 7 bases short, with 12 bases between. This CDR3 region has 15 residues. Per the germline V gene, CDR1 is MGHRA and CDR2 is YSYEKL. DNA for the CDR3: TGCGCCAGCAGCCAAGACAGGGGCAACGACGGGGAGCTGTTTTTT. Its translation: CASSQDRGNDGELFF.

The chain employs TRBV19 and TRBJ2-7, with 7 bases aligning to TRBD2. V shed 5 bases and J 2 bases; nucleotides not matched to a gene: 9. The CDR3 loop spans 15 amino acids. Germline V gene data show CDR1 as LNHDA and CDR2 as SQIVND (reference sequence). The CDR3 nucleotides read TGTGCCAGTAGTCCTCGGACTAGTAGGACCTACGAGCAGTACTTC. It specifies CASSPRTSRTYEQYF.

The table lists this clone with a few counts. The chain has TRBV29-1 and TRBJ1-4; 9 positions match TRBD1. V shed 7 bases and J 7 bases; nucleotides not matched to a gene: 7. This CDR3 is 13 amino acids long. Looked up from germline, CDR1 is SQVTM and CDR2 is ANQGSEA. In DNA form, the CDR3 reads TGCAGCGCCCGGACAGGGGCTACTGAAAAACTGTTTTTT. Translation: CSARTGATEKLFF.

This chain joins TRBV6-5 and TRBJ2-1; the match to TRBD2 covers 11 bases. After removal of 6 bases from V and 6 bases from J, the junction contained 7 bases not matched to a gene. There are 15 residues in the CDR3. Germline values: CDR1 MNHEY, CDR2 SVGAGI. The CDR3 loop reads CASSRLAGWGNEQFF. The CDR3 coding sequence is TGTGCCAGCAGCCGACTAGCGGGATGGGGCAATGAGCAGTTCTTC.

V and J are TRBV10-3 and TRBJ2-3; perhaps TRBD2 as D (6 bases). V dropped 7 bases and J dropped 11 bases, with 25 bases sitting between them. The germline gives CDR1 ENHRY, CDR2 SYGVKD. This CDR3 region has 15 residues. As DNA, the CDR3 is TGTGCCATCACCGCCAGCGGGCCGGGGGTCCTAGGGCAGTATTTT. Its protein is CAITASGPGVLGQYF.

The rearrangement joins TRBV19 to TRBJ2-5; D possibly corresponds to TRBD1 (7 bases). The CDR3 has 12 residues. With 10 bases removed from V and 5 bases from J, the gap between germline ends came to 14 bases. Germline CDR1 and CDR2: LNHDA and SQIVND (reference sequence). The CDR3 here is CATNSGGETQYF. The CDR3 region has the DNA TGTGCCACGAACTCAGGGGGGGAGACCCAGTACTTC.

The V and J genes are TRBV7-9 and TRBJ1-2; 9 bases agree with TRBD1. The germline CDR1 and CDR2 sequences are SEHNR and FQNEAQ (reference sequence). After removal of 5 bases from V and 6 bases from J, the junction contained 13 bases not matched to a gene. The CDR3 loop spans 16 amino acids. Here the CDR3 DNA reads TGTGCCAGCAGCATTGGCGTGGGACAGGGTGAAAATGGCTACACCTTC. Encoded protein: CASSIGVGQGENGYTF.

This chain links TRBV9 with TRBJ2-6; 9 bases match TRBD1. The CDR3 has 18 amino acids. The germline gives CDR1 SGDLS, CDR2 YYNGEE. V dropped 4 bases and J dropped 3; count of bases not matched to a gene: 11. Written as DNA, the CDR3 is TGTGCCAGCAGCCGGGGACAGGGCGGTTTCCTTGGGGCCAACGTCCTGACTTTC. This gives the protein CASSRGQGGFLGANVLTF.

This clone was observed a few times. The gene calls are TRBV18 and TRBJ1-1; D is unclear. This CDR3 has 14 residues. From germline, CDR1 is KGHSH and CDR2 LQKENI. Trimming took 3 bases from V and 7 from J, leaving 15 bases between them. CDR3 in DNA: TGTGCCAGCTCACCCGACGAGGGATATGGTGAAGCTTTCTTT. This codes for CASSPDEGYGEAFF.

This clone was detected only a few times. The J gene is TRBJ1-2, the V gene TRBV7-9; D perhaps matches TRBD1 (5 bases). CDR3 length: 14 residues. Per the germline V gene, CDR1 is SEHNR and CDR2 is FQNEAQ (reference sequence). V was trimmed by 2 bases and J by 3 bases, leaving 10 bases between them. DNA for the CDR3: TGTGCCAGCAGCTTATATCAGGGCGACTATGGCTACACCTTC. It is translated as CASSLYQGDYGYTF.

This clone was observed a few times. The CDR3: CSLRLSTEAFF. As DNA, the CDR3 is TGCAGTCTAAGACTGAGCACTGAAGCTTTCTTT. The chain recombines TRBV20-1 with TRBJ1-1; D is uncertain. Germline-derived CDR1 and CDR2 are DFQATT and SNEGSKA (reference sequence). This CDR3 is built from 11 residues. The V gene lost 8 bases and the J gene lost 4 bases, with 11 bases spanning the gap.

V and J are TRBV5-1 and TRBJ2-2; 9 positions agree with TRBD1. J was trimmed by 6 bases and V by 4 bases; bases with no gene match: 10. CDR3 length equals 16 residues. CDR1 is SGHRS, CDR2 YFSETQ, per germline. The CDR3 nucleotides are TGCGCCAGCAGCGTCCCCGGTGGGACAGGGTCCGGGGAGCTGTTTTTT. Protein sequence: CASSVPGGTGSGELFF.

The rearrangement uses TRBV5-1 and TRBJ2-4, with D perhaps matching TRBD2 (5 bases). Germline V gives CDR1 SGHRS, CDR2 YFSETQ. Trimming left V 6 bases short and J 8 bases short, with 15 bases between. This CDR3 spans 13 amino acids. Here the CDR3 DNA reads TGCGCCAGCAAGGTGGACTTGGGTTACATTCAGTACTTC. This gives the protein CASKVDLGYIQYF.

This clone was counted only a few times. The V call is TRBV29-1, the J call TRBJ1-5; 7 bases line up with TRBD1. J gave up 4 bases and V 4 bases, and 4 bases lay outside the gene matches. Per germline, CDR1 SQVTM and CDR2 ANQGSEA. There are 13 residues in the CDR3. CDR3 protein: CSVGDRGNQPQHF. In nucleotides, the CDR3 is TGCAGCGTTGGGGACAGAGGGAATCAGCCCCAGCATTTT.

This clone was picked up a small number of times. This chain connects TRBV18 to TRBJ1-1, with 7 nucleotides matching TRBD1. CDR1 is KGHSH and CDR2 is LQKENI in the germline V gene. This CDR3 has 11 amino acids. The V gene end was trimmed by 5 bases and the J gene end by 6 bases; junction bases not matched to a gene: 0. CDR3 in DNA: TGTGCCAGCTCAGGGACAGCTGAAGCTTTCTTT. Its translation: CASSGTAEAFF.

The chain carries TRBV5-1 and TRBJ2-3; TRBD2 might be the D (6 bases). CDR1 is SGHRS and CDR2 is YFSETQ in the germline V gene. V was clipped by 1 base and J by 2 bases, with 17 bases between them. CDR3 size: 17 residues. DNA of the CDR3: TGCGCCAGCAGCTTGAACCCCTGGGGGGAACACACAGATACGCAGTATTTT. This sequence encodes CASSLNPWGEHTDTQYF.

The chain recombines TRBV6-1 with TRBJ2-7, with D uncertain. CDR3 size: 11 residues. The ends were cut back, 3 bases at V and 2 bases at J, with 2 bases in the middle. The germline V gene encodes CDR1 MNHNS and CDR2 SASEGT. CDR3 DNA: TGTGCCAGCAGTGATACCTACGAGCAGTACTTC. Its protein product is CASSDTYEQYF.

This clone came up a few times. The chain recombines TRBV5-1 with TRBJ2-1, with a weak D call TRBD2 (6 bases). This CDR3 has 15 amino acids. Germline assignment: CDR1 SGHRS and CDR2 YFSETQ. With 1 base removed from V and 9 bases from J, the gap between germline ends came to 17 bases. DNA for the CDR3: TGCGCCAGCAGCTTGCGGGAGAACCCTGGAGGTGAGCAGTTCTTC. This sequence encodes CASSLRENPGGEQFF.